This T cell receptor (beta chain) was retrieved from a study of Graves' ophthalmopathy and Graves' hyperthyroidism. Findings and limits, study-wide: The majority of expanded thyroid clonotypes above 0.001 frequency also occurred in blood.

As the template, RNA transcripts were used to amplify TCR beta CDR3 regions. First-round RT-PCR relied on HTBI primers, and a second-round multiplex PCR came next. MiXCR was run by TCRdb on the multiplex PCR reads, yielding one entry per CDR3 protein. This sample has around 1,000,000 distinct CDR3 sequences; about 35% occur once, and the top ten carry 11%. The V gene's germline CDR1 is SNHLY and CDR2 FYNNEI. V lost 2 bases to trimming and J lost 9 bases, with 17 bases between them. The CDR3 contains 15 residues. Of note for this clonotype: Its antigen remains unidentified.

The sequenced sample consisted of peripheral blood or thyroid tissue (not recorded which). V gene TRBV2 combines with J gene TRBJ1-5, with D possibly being TRBD1 (6 bases). The TCR comes from an adult man with Graves' hyperthyroidism. CDR3 nucleotides: TGTGCCAGCAGTGAATCGGGCTGGGGGGGCATGCCCCAGCATTTT. Translated: CASSESGWGGMPQHF. The whole variable domain, filled in from reference TRBV2 and TRBJ1-5, reads EPEVTQTPSHQVTQMGQEVILRCVPISNHLYFYWYRQILGQKVEFLVSFYNNEISEKSEIFDDQFSVERPDGSNFTLKIRSTKLEDSAMYFCASSESGWGGMPQHFGDGTRLSIL.